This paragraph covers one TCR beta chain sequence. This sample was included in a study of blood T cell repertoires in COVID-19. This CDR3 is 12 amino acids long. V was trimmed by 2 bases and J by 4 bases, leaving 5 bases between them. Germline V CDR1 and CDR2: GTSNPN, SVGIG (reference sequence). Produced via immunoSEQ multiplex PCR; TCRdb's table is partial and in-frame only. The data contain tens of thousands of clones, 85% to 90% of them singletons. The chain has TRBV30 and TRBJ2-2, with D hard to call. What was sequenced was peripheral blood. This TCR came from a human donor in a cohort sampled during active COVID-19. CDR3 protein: CAWSFGTGELFF. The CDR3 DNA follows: TGTGCCTGGAGTTTCGGCACCGGGGAGCTGTTTTTT.